This T cell receptor (beta chain) was captured by sequencing in a study of blood T cell repertoires in COVID-19. Study background: Samples of COVID-19 (acute and convalescent) were obtained from the United States, Italy and Spain. PBMCs, B-cell-depleted T cells, or T cells provided the cDNA or gDNA that made up the material.

Per the original data handling: Estimation of nucleated cell counts relied on the amplification of reference gene primers. Sequenced by immunoSEQ multiplex PCR; TCRdb stores in-frame clones only, minus some. V and J calls and clone size are those listed in that table; D and trimming were worked out from the DNA. The sample holds approximately 60,000 clones, around 87% seen once. This CDR3 comprises 13 residues. V shed 7 bases and J 5 bases; nucleotides not matched to a gene: 4. Per germline, CDR1 SEHNR and CDR2 FQNEAQ (reference sequence). Material: peripheral blood. This clonotype originated in a man aged 55-75 years with active or convalescent COVID-19. The chain is built from TRBV7-9 and TRBJ2-3; 9 bases are a match to TRBD2. The CDR3 reads CASTLAGRDTQYF. CDR3 nucleotide sequence: TGTGCCAGCACCCTAGCGGGAAGAGATACGCAGTATTTT.